A single sample is the source of the 14 T cell receptor beta chains below, sequenced in a study of T cell repertoires in cytomegalovirus infection. Their antigens are not known. TCRdb redid the calling of the reads with MiXCR, one entry per CDR3 protein. The table has 360,000 or so distinct CDR3 sequences, about 32% seen once. This specimen was cultured PBMCs, taken from culture after CMV antigen stimulation. All receptors derive from a human donor in good health (CMV status not recorded). Some clones in this sample may be carry-over from other donors' samples.

This clonotype was observed a handful of times. The chain uses TRBV7-9 and TRBJ1-5; TRBD1 matches 9 bases. Losses at the gene ends were 4 bases for V and 0 bases for J; bases not matched to a gene: 4. The CDR3 extends over 16 amino acids. Germline lookup yields CDR1 SEHNR and CDR2 FQNEAQ (reference sequence). In nucleotides, the CDR3 is TGTGCCAGCAGCTGGGGGACAGGGAATAGCAATCAGCCCCAGCATTTT. Amino acid sequence: CASSWGTGNSNQPQHF. Supplemented by reference TRBV7-9 and TRBJ1-5, the full variable domain reads DTGVSQNPRHKITKRGQNVTFRCDPISEHNRLYWYRQTLGQGPEFLTYFQNEAQLEKSRLLSDRFSAERPKGSFSTLEIQRTEQGDSAMYLCASSWGTGNSNQPQHFGDGTRLSIL.

The chain uses TRBV9 and TRBJ1-2; 7 nucleotides align to TRBD1. This CDR3 has 14 residues. CDR1 is SGDLS and CDR2 is YYNGEE in the germline V gene. V was clipped by 3 bases and J by 8 bases; unmatched bases: 10. Written as DNA, the CDR3 is TGTGCCAGCAGCGGACAACAGGGGTATGGAGGCTACACCTTC. Encoded protein: CASSGQQGYGGYTF. Based on the CDR3 plus reference TRBV9 and TRBJ1-2, the full variable domain is DSGVTQTPKHLITATGQRVTLRCSPRSGDLSVYWYQQSLDQGLQFLIQYYNGEERAKGNILERFSAQQFPDLHSELNLSSLELGDSALYFCASSGQQGYGGYTFGSGTRLTVV.

This clonotype was picked up a small number of times. This chain joins TRBV27 and TRBJ1-6; D is unclear. Germline CDR1 MNHEY, CDR2 SMNVEV (reference sequence). V lost 5 bases to trimming and J lost 8 bases, with 13 bases between them. This CDR3 comprises 14 residues. CDR3 bases: TGTGCCAGCAGTATCATCAGCGGTGATTCACCCCTCCACTTT. Translating gives CASSIISGDSPLHF.

The chain employs TRBV12-3 or TRBV12-4 and TRBJ1-1; D gene uncertain. The CDR3 loop spans 11 amino acids. The V end lost 7 bases, the J end lost 4 bases, and 7 bases lay between the germline ends. The CDR3 sequence is CASTVGTEAFF. The CDR3 coding sequence is TGTGCCAGCACCGTTGGCACTGAAGCTTTCTTT.

The chain recombines TRBV6-1 with TRBJ2-1; a weak D match, TRBD2 (5 bases). The germline V gene encodes CDR1 MNHNS and CDR2 SASEGT. The CDR3 has 16 residues. V was trimmed by 0 bases and J by 4 bases, leaving 13 bases between them. Here the CDR3 DNA reads TGTGCCAGCAGTGAAGCGCGGCTGACGGGGTACAATGAGCAGTTCTTC. Translation gives CASSEARLTGYNEQFF.

This clonotype was picked up a small number of times. The rearrangement joins TRBV12-3 or TRBV12-4 to TRBJ1-5; possible D gene TRBD1, 5 bases. Trimming took 5 bases from V and 6 from J, leaving 17 bases between them. The length of the CDR3 is 15 residues. CDR3 residues: CASSRPGGEGQPQHF. The CDR3 region has the DNA TGTGCCAGCAGTCGCCCGGGGGGGGAGGGTCAGCCCCAGCATTTT.

This clonotype came up many times. The chain combines TRBV12-3 or TRBV12-4 with TRBJ2-6; D call uncertain. The CDR3 is 15 residues long. Trimming took 3 bases from V and 0 from J, leaving 6 bases between them. Here the CDR3 reads CASSFAHSGANVLTF. CDR3 sequence (DNA): TGTGCCAGCAGTTTTGCCCACTCTGGGGCCAACGTCCTGACTTTC.

The chain links TRBV9 to TRBJ2-1, with 7 nucleotides matching TRBD2. The V gene's germline CDR1 is SGDLS and CDR2 YYNGEE. V lost 4 bases and J lost 6; bases outside the gene matches: 13. This CDR3 contains 16 residues. The CDR3 is CASSLSIGRAINEQFF. CDR3 DNA sequence: TGTGCCAGCAGCTTATCTATTGGGAGGGCCATCAATGAGCAGTTCTTC.

This clonotype was observed a handful of times. The chain uses TRBV7-8 and TRBJ2-5, with 13 bases matching TRBD2. The length of the CDR3 is 16 residues. Germline values: CDR1 SGHVS, CDR2 FQNEAQ. J gave up 5 bases and V 5 bases, and 8 bases lay outside the gene matches. In nucleotides, the CDR3 is TGTGCCAGCAGCCCCAGGACTAGCGGGAGCGGTGAGACCCAGTACTTC. This sequence encodes CASSPRTSGSGETQYF.

The chain recombines TRBV7-2 with TRBJ2-7; 10 bases are a match to TRBD2. Germline V lookup: CDR1 SGHTA, CDR2 FQGNSA. The J segment lost 2 bases and the V segment lost 5 bases, leaving 6 bases of the junction unmatched. The CDR3 contains 15 residues. CDR3 in DNA: TGTGCCAGCAGCACCCGACTAGCGGGCCCCTACGAGCAGTACTTC. Amino acid sequence: CASSTRLAGPYEQYF.

The chain employs TRBV6-1 and TRBJ2-7; D is unclear. CDR3 length: 13 amino acids. Deletions cut 1 base from V and 4 bases from J, with 8 bases between. The germline gives CDR1 MNHNS, CDR2 SASEGT. CDR3: CASSEGVVYEQYV. For the CDR3, the DNA is TGTGCCAGCAGTGAAGGGGTAGTTTACGAGCAGTACGTC.

The chain joins TRBV12-3 or TRBV12-4 to TRBJ2-5; D is possibly TRBD2 (5 bases). This CDR3 has 13 residues. The germline V and J ends were trimmed by 7 bases and 4 bases, with 13 bases remaining between them. The CDR3 loop reads CASTRAGPETQYF. CDR3 in DNA: TGTGCCAGCACCCGGGCGGGTCCAGAGACCCAGTACTTC.

This clonotype was detected only a few times. V is TRBV7-4 and J is TRBJ2-7, with 9 bases fitting TRBD1. Germline V gene sequence: CDR1 SGHVT, CDR2 SQSDAQ. Germline trimming cut 2 bases from V and 6 bases from J; bases unmatched to any gene: 11. CDR3 length: 16 residues. As DNA, the CDR3 is TGTGCCAGCAGCTTATTCTTGGGGGACAGGGACGGCGAGCAGTACGTC. Its translation: CASSLFLGDRDGEQYV.

The chain recombines TRBV19 with TRBJ1-1; TRBD1 agrees at 9 bases. This CDR3 region has 15 residues. J gave up 1 base and V 5 bases, and 5 bases lay outside the gene matches. Germline values: CDR1 LNHDA, CDR2 SQIVND (reference sequence). The CDR3 loop reads CASSPTGGRNTEAFF. CDR3 bases: TGTGCCAGTAGTCCAACAGGGGGCCGGAACACTGAAGCTTTCTTT. Variable domain in full (rest from reference TRBV19 and TRBJ1-1): DGGITQSPKYLFRKEGQNVTLSCEQNLNHDAMYWYRQDPGQGLRLIYYSQIVNDFQKGDIAEGYSVSREKKESFPLTVTSAQKNPTAFYLCASSPTGGRNTEAFFGQGTRLTVV.